This T cell receptor beta chain derives from a study of OX40 agonist ivuxolimab in advanced cancers. Study in general: Earlier treatment with anti-PD-1, anti-PD-L1 or anti-CTLA-4 was permitted, and over 35% had received some.

Using immunoSEQ multiplex PCR, the repertoire was profiled, and TCRdb retains in-frame clones only, with some absent. This table has under 45,000 clones, 74% appearing once. Study conclusions and caveats: Some nonresponders also had low normalized T-cell clonal expansion. At doses 0.1 to 3.0 mg/kg, CD4+ and CD8+ clones expanded.

Details on this clone: Its matching antigen is unknown.

This clonotype was obtained from an adult with an advanced solid tumor such as melanoma, head and neck, liver or kidney cancer. The input for sequencing was CD4+ or CD8+ T cells sorted from blood, taken in a trial of the OX40 agonist ivuxolimab.

CDR3 sequence: CASRGPLDRTNYGYTF. For the CDR3, the DNA is TGTGCCAGTAGGGGCCCATTGGACAGAACTAACTATGGCTACACCTTC. V and J are TRBV19 and TRBJ1-2; D is perhaps TRBD1 (6 bases). The CDR3 runs 16 residues. The germline V gene has CDR1 LNHDA and CDR2 SQIVND (reference sequence). V lost 6 bases to trimming and J lost 0 bases, with 17 bases between them. Combining the CDR3 with reference TRBV19 and TRBJ1-2 gives the whole variable domain DGGITQSPKYLFRKEGQNVTLSCEQNLNHDAMYWYRQDPGQGLRLIYYSQIVNDFQKGDIAEGYSVSREKKESFPLTVTSAQKNPTAFYLCASRGPLDRTNYGYTFGSGTRLTVV.